This record looks at one TCR beta chain sequence and its context. Generated by immunoSEQ multiplex PCR, the TCRdb table keeps only in-frame clones and is missing some. The table includes under 70,000 clones, around 84% detected once. The data were obtained in a study of technical replicates of blood from a handful of donors. This CDR3 is 16 amino acids long. Germline CDR1 and CDR2: SGHDT and YYEEEE. V dropped 6 bases and J dropped 6 bases, with 23 bases sitting between them. The clonotype originates from a human donor in good health. Some clones in this sample may be carry-over from other donors' samples. The V gene is TRBV5-6, the J gene TRBJ2-3; D possibly corresponds to TRBD2 (6 bases). The sample consisted of PBMCs. The CDR3 spells CASTLGVRGRGDTQYF. The CDR3 DNA reads as TGTGCCAGCACCCTGGGGGTTCGGGGTCGGGGGGATACGCAGTATTTT.